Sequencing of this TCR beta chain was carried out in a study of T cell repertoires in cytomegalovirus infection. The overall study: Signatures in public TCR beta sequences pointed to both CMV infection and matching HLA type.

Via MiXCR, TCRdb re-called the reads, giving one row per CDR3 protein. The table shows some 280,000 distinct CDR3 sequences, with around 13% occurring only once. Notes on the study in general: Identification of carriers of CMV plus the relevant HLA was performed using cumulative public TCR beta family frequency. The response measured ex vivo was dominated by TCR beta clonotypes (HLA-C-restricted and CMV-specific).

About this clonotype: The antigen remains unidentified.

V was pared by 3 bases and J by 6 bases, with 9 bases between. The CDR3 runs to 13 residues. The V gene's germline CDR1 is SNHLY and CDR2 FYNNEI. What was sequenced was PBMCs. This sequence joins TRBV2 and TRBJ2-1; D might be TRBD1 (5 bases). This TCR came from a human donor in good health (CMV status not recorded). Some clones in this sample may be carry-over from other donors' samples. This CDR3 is CASSEGPRNEQFF. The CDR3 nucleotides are TGTGCCAGCAGTGAGGGGCCGCGCAATGAGCAGTTCTTC.